This TCR beta chain was recovered during a study of blood T cell repertoires in COVID-19. Looking at the study overall: From the United States, Italy and Spain came samples of acute and convalescent COVID-19. PBMCs, B-cell-depleted T cells, or T cells provided the cDNA or gDNA that made up the material.

This clone was detected once. Authors' processing steps: Reference gene primers were amplified, and this amplification served to estimate nucleated cell counts. Sequencing used immunoSEQ multiplex PCR; TCRdb keeps in-frame clones, though not all of them. Clone size and V and J calls were adopted from that table, with D and trimming inferred from the DNA. The sample includes about 72,000 clones, over 75% of them seen just once. The CDR3 contains 15 residues. CDR1 is MGHRA and CDR2 is YSYEKL in the germline V gene. V was shortened by 0 bases and J by 3 bases, with 11 bases between the two germline ends.

Sample: peripheral blood. The receptor's source is a man between 65 and 80 years old with active or convalescent COVID-19. V is TRBV4-1 and J is TRBJ1-2; no definite D call. CDR3 loop: CASSQDRSTHYGYTF. DNA for the CDR3: TGCGCCAGCAGCCAAGATAGAAGTACTCACTATGGCTACACCTTC.